A single T cell receptor beta chain is shown here with its context. Its specificity is not known. The repertoire was sequenced with immunoSEQ multiplex PCR; TCRdb's copy has only in-frame clones and lacks some. The sample has tens of thousands of clones, roughly 95% seen once. This sample is part of a study of graft-versus-host responses after intestinal transplantation. Study at large: Transplant recipients had multivisceral, liver-intestinal, or isolated intestinal grafts. All recipients got anti-thymocyte globulin induction, then tacrolimus and steroids for approximately 3 years.

Findings and caveats of the study: The study associated peak circulating GvH clone levels with early post-transplant HvG declines. The marrow of recipients harbored GvH clones, and ileum or blood showed some of them first.

This specimen was PBMCs, taken 156 days after intestinal transplant. The clonotype comes from a human patient who received an intestinal transplant, so some T cells may come from the graft donor.

The CDR3 loop reads CASSESLGAGSGNEQFF. CDR3 coding DNA: TGTGCCAGCAGTGAATCTCTAGGGGCAGGGTCGGGCAATGAGCAGTTCTTC. The V call is TRBV25-1, the J call TRBJ2-1; D is perhaps TRBD1 (5 bases). The CDR3 totals 17 residues. The germline V gene encodes CDR1 MGHDK and CDR2 SYGVNS. V gave up 1 base and J gave up 6 bases, with 19 bases separating them. The full variable domain, in which reference TRBV25-1 and TRBJ2-1 provide the parts outside the CDR3, is EADIYQTPRYLVIGTGKKITLECSQTMGHDKMYWYQQDPGMELHLIHYSYGVNSTEKGDLSSESTVSRIRTEHFPLTLESARPSHTSQYLCASSESLGAGSGNEQFFGPGTRLTVL.